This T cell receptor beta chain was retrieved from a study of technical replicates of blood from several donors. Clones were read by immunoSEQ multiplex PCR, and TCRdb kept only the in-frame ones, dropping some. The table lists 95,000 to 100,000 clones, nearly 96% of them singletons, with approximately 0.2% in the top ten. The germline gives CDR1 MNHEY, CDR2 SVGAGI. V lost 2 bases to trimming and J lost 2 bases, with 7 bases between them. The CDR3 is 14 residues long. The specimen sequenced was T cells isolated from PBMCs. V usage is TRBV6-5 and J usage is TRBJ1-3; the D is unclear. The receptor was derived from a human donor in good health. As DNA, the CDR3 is TGTGCCAGCAGTTACGCGGGAACTGGAAACACCATATATTTT. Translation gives CASSYAGTGNTIYF.